The rows below give T cell receptor beta chains drawn from one sample of a study of blood T cell repertoires in COVID-19. Measured with immunoSEQ multiplex PCR; TCRdb has only the in-frame clones, and not every one. The table records some 420,000 clones, over 75% of them present only once. The sequenced material came from PBMCs or T cells enriched from blood (not recorded which). The receptors here all came from a young man who had recovered from COVID-19. The conserved cysteine and the conserved F or W are not part of the CDR3 here. A D gene is named only where the DNA matches it firmly. Clone sizes are given selectively: once, few, many, or a class where the clone is expanded.

cdr3_length	clone_size	v_call	d_call	j_call	cdr3_aa
13	-	TRBV7-3	-	TRBJ2-3	ASSLTGHLTDTQY
10	few	TRBV5-6	TRBD2	TRBJ2-7	ASSLAEYEQY
13	-	TRBV28	-	TRBJ2-5	ASSFPRDLSETQY
14	once	TRBV12-5	TRBD1	TRBJ1-5	ASGSNPGQNNQPQH
11	once	TRBV19	TRBD2	TRBJ2-4	ASNAPGGNIQY
14	-	TRBV21-1	-	TRBJ2-5	ASSKEFGQGSETQY
14	-	TRBV7-8	TRBD2	TRBJ2-1	ASSPRGAGVINEQF
10	-	TRBV10-1	-	TRBJ2-3	ASSDNTDTQY
14	-	TRBV30	TRBD1	TRBJ1-5	AWSGPGTGSNQPQH
14	-	TRBV28	TRBD2	TRBJ2-5	ASRIGLAGGQETQY
13	-	TRBV30	-	TRBJ2-7	AWSHGGLSSYEQY
11	-	TRBV12-3/TRBV12-4	-	TRBJ2-1	ASSRGLYNEQF
13	-	TRBV28	TRBD1	TRBJ2-7	ASSPPGTGDHEQY
12	-	TRBV27	-	TRBJ2-2	ASSLGRNTGELF
13	-	TRBV3-1/TRBV3-2	-	TRBJ2-7	ASSHSSAENRGQY
15	-	TRBV30	-	TRBJ1-5	AWGCVQYRVSNQPQH
16	-	TRBV3-1/TRBV3-2	TRBD1	TRBJ2-7	ASSQDQYGTGPSYEQY
13	-	TRBV7-9	-	TRBJ1-6	ASSLRGQGNSPLH
13	-	TRBV5-1	-	TRBJ1-2	ASSDTTAVNYGYT
12	-	TRBV6-5	-	TRBJ1-1	ASSVGSMNTEAF
14	-	TRBV4-1	TRBD2	TRBJ2-1	ASSQEGAGGVLEQF
14	-	TRBV7-8	TRBD1	TRBJ1-1	ASSLDSATGGTEAF
11	-	TRBV10-1	-	TRBJ1-3	ASSAGTGNTIY
12	-	TRBV10-2	TRBD1	TRBJ1-3	ASRTGTGENTIY
9	-	TRBV20-1	-	TRBJ2-7	SAAGSYEQY
11	once	TRBV28	-	TRBJ2-4	ASSLGPRGIQY
11	-	TRBV12-3/TRBV12-4	-	TRBJ1-2	ASSQDTYYGYT
13	-	TRBV28	TRBD1	TRBJ2-7	ASSSPGGGTYEQY
14	-	TRBV24-1	-	TRBJ2-5	ATSDWGVQGDETQY
14	-	TRBV6-1	-	TRBJ1-6	ASSEVGRVRNSPLH
16	-	TRBV11-2	TRBD2	TRBJ2-3	ASSQWPGLADSGHTQY
13	-	TRBV7-2	TRBD2	TRBJ2-1	ASSLESGSFNEQF
11	-	TRBV2	-	TRBJ1-1	ASVREQNTEAF
15	once	TRBV19	TRBD2	TRBJ2-7	ASSILRPGLALHEQY
13	-	TRBV6-1	-	TRBJ1-5	ASSEGPLPNQPQH